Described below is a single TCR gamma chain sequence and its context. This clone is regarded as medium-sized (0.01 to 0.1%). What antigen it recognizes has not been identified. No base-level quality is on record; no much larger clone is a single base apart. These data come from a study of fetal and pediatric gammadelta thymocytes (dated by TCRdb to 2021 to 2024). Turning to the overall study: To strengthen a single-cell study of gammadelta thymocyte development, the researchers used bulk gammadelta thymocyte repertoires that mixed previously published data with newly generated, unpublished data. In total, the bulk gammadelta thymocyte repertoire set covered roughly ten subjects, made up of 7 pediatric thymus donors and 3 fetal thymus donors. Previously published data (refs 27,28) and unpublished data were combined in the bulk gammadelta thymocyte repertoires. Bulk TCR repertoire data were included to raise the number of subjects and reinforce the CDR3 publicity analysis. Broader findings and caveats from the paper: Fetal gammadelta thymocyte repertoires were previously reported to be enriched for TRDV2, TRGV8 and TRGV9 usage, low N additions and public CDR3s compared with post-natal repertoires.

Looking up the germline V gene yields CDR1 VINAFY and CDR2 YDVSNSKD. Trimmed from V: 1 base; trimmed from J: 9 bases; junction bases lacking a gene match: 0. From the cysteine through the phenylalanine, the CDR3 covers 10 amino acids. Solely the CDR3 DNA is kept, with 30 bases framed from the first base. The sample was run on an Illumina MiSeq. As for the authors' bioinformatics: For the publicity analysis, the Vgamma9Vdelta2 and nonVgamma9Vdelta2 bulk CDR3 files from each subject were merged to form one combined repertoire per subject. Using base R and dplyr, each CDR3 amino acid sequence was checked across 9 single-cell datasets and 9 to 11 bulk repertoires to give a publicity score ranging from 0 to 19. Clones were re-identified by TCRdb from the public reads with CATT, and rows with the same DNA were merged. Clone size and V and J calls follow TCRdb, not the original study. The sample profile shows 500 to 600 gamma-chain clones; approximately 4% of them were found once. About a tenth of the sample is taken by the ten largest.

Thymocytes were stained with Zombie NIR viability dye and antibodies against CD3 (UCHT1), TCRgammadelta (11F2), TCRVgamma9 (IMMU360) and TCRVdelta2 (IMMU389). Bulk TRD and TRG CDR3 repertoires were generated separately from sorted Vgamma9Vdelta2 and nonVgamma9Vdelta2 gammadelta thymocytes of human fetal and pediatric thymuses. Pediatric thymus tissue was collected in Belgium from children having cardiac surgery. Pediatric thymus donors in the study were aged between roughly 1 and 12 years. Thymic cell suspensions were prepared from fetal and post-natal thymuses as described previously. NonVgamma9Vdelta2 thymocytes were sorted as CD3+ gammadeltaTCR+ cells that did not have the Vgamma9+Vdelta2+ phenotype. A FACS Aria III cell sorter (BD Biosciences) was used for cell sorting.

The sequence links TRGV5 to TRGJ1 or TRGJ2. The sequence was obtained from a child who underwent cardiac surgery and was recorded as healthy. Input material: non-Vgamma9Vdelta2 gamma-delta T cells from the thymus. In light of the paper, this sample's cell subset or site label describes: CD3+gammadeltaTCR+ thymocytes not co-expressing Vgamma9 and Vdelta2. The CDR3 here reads CATWDSKKLF. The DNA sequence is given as TGTGCCACCTGGGACAGTAAGAAACTCTTT.